This T cell receptor (beta chain) was captured in a study of cytomegalovirus exposure and HLA in healthy donors. This CDR3 has 12 amino acids. The V end was cut by 4 bases, the J end by 2 bases, with 6 bases between. The germline CDR1 and CDR2 sequences are LNHDA and SQIVND (reference sequence). The table came from immunoSEQ multiplex PCR; TCRdb's copy has only in-frame clones and leaves some out. The data show 260,000 or so clones, around 87% seen once. The donors belonged to the approximately 120-subject validation cohort, separate from the roughly 650-subject first cohort. Study findings and constraints: Clusters of TCRs from the first cohort tended to co-occur in the 130 or so validation repertoires (as a later analysis found). Generally TCR sequences proved uncommon, though certain public TCRs appeared in numerous donors. Listed as cytomegalovirus-associated were 164 TCR beta chains.

Note on this clone: Its antigen is currently unknown.

This sequence was found in a woman aged 18 to 35 in good health and CMV-seronegative. The chain has TRBV19 and TRBJ2-7, with D maybe TRBD2 (5 bases). Input material: PBMCs. CDR3 in DNA: TGTGCCAGTAGTACGGGGACCTACGAGCAGTACTTC. Encoded protein: CASSTGTYEQYF. Together with reference TRBV19 and TRBJ2-7, the CDR3 gives the full variable domain: DGGITQSPKYLFRKEGQNVTLSCEQNLNHDAMYWYRQDPGQGLRLIYYSQIVNDFQKGDIAEGYSVSREKKESFPLTVTSAQKNPTAFYLCASSTGTYEQYFGPGTRLTVT.